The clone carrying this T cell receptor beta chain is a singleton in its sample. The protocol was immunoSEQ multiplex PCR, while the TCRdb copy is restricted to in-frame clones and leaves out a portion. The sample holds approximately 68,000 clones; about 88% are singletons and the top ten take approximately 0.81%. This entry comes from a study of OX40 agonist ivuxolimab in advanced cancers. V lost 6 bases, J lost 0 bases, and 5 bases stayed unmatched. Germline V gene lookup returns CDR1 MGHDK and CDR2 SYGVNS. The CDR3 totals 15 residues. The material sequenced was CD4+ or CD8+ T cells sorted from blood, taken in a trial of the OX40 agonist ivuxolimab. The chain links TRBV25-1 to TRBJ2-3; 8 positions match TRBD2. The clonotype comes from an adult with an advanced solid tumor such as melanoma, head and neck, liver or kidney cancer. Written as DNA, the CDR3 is TGTGCCAGCAGCCCGGGGGGGCTAAGCACAGATACGCAGTATTTT. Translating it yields CASSPGGLSTDTQYF.